Sequencing of this T cell receptor (beta chain) was carried out in a study of shared clonotypes between healthy human individuals. CD8 cells classed as naive were CD45RO-negative and positively selected for CCR7, excluding terminally differentiated effector memory CD45RA+ cells. Authors' methods: ImmunoSEQ gave junction-only sequences without quality scores, so filtering differed. Some clones are missing from TCRdb's copy, which holds only in-frame ones; the method was immunoSEQ multiplex PCR. V, J and clone size reflect that table, while D and trimming were determined from the DNA. The table shows about 2 million clones, with less than 95% occurring only once. V shed 0 bases and J shed 7 bases, with 10 bases lying between them. The CDR3 has 14 residues. Per the germline V gene, CDR1 is SGHRS and CDR2 is YFSETQ.

The sample taken for sequencing was naive CD8+ T cells sorted from blood. The receptor was isolated from a man younger than 35 in good health. The chain has TRBV5-1 and TRBJ1-4; D might be TRBD1 (5 bases). CDR3 loop: CASSLAGTGEKLFF. CDR3 sequence (DNA): TGCGCCAGCAGCTTGGCCGGGACGGGTGAAAAACTGTTTTTT.